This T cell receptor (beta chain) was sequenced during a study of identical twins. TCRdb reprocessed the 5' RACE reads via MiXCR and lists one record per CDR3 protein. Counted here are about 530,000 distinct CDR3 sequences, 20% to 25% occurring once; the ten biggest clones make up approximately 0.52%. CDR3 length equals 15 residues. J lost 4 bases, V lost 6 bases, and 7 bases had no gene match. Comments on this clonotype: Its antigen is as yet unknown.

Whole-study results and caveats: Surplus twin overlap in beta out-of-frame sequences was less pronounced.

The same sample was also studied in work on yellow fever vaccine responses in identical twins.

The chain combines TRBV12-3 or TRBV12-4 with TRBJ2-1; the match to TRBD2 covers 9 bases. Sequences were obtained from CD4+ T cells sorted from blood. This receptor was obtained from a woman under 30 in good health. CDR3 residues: CASRRAGGTYNEQFF. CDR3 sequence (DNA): TGTGCCAGCAGGCGAGCGGGGGGAACATACAATGAGCAGTTCTTC.